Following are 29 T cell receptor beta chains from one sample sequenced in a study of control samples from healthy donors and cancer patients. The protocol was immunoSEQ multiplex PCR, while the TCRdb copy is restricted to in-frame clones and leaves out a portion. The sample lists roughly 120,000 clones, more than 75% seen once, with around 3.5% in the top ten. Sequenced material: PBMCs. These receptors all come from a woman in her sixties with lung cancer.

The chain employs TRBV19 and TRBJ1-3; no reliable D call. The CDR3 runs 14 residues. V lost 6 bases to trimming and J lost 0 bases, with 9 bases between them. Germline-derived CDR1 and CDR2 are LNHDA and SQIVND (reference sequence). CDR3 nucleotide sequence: TGTGCCAGTAGCCCGGGGAGCTCTGGAAACACCATATATTTT. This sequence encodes CASSPGSSGNTIYF.

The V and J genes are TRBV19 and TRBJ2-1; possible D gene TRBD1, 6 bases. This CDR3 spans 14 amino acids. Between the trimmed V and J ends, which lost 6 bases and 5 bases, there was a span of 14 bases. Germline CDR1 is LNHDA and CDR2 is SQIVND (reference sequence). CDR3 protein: CASRIPGQHNEQFF. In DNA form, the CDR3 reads TGTGCCAGTAGGATCCCCGGACAGCACAATGAGCAGTTCTTC.

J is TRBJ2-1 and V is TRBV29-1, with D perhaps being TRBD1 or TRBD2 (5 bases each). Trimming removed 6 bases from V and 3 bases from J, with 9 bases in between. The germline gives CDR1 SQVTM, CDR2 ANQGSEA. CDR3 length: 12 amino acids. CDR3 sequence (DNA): TGCAGCGTCCGGGACGGCTACAATGAGCAGTTCTTC. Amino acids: CSVRDGYNEQFF.

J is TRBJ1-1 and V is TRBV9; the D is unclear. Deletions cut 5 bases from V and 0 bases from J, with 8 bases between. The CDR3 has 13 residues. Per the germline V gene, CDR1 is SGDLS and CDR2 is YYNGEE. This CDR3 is CASSREMNTEAFF. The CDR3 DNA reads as TGTGCCAGCAGTAGGGAAATGAACACTGAAGCTTTCTTT.

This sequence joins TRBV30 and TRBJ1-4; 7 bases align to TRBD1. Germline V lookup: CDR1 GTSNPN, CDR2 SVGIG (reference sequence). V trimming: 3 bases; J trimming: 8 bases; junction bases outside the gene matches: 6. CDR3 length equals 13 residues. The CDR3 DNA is TGTGCCTGGAGGAGACAGGGTGGGGAAAAACTGTTTTTT. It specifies CAWRRQGGEKLFF.

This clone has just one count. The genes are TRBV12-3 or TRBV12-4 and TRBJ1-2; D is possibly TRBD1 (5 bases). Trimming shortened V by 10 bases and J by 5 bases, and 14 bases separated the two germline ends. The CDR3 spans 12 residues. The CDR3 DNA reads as TGTGCCATCTCAGGCAGGGCATATGGCTACACCTTC. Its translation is CAISGRAYGYTF.

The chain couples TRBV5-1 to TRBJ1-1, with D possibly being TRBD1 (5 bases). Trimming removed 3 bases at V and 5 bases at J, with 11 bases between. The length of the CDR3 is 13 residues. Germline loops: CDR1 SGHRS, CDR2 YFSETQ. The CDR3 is CASSSLGETEAFF. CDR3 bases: TGCGCCAGCAGCTCCCTGGGGGAGACTGAAGCTTTCTTT.

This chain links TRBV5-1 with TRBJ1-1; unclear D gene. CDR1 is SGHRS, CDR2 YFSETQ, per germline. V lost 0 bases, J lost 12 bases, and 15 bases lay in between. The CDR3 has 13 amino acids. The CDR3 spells CASSLAGPEITFF. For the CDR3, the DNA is TGCGCCAGCAGCTTGGCGGGCCCAGAAATAACTTTCTTT.

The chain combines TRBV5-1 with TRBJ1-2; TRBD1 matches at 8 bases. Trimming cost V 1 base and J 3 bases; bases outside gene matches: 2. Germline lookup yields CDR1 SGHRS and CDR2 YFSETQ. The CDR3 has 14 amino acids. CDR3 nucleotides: TGCGCCAGCAGCTTGATACAGGGGGACTATGGCTACACCTTC. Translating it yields CASSLIQGDYGYTF. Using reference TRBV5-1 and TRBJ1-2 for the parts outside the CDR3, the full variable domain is KAGVTQTPRYLIKTRGQQVTLSCSPISGHRSVSWYQQTPGQGLQFLFEYFSETQRNKGNFPGRFSGRQFSNSRSEMNVSTLELGDSALYLCASSLIQGDYGYTFGSGTRLTVV.

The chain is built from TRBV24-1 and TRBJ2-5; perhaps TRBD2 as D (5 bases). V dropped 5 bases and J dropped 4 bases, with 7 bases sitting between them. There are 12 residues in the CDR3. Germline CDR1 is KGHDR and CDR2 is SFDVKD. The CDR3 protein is CATSAGGETQYF. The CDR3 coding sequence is TGTGCCACCAGTGCCGGAGGAGAGACCCAGTACTTC.

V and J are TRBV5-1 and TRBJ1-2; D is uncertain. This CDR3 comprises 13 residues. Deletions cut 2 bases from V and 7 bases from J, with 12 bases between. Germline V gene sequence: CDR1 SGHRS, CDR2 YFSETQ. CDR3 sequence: CASSFEGSRGYTF. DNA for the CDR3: TGCGCCAGCAGCTTTGAGGGTTCCCGTGGCTACACCTTC.

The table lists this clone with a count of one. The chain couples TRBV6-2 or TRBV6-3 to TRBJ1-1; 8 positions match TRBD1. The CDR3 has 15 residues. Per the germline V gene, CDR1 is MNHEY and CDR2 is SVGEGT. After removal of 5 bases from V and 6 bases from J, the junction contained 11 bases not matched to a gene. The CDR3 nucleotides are TGTGCCAGCAGTGTTGGGACAGGCAGTAGCGCTGAAGCTTTCTTT. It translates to CASSVGTGSSAEAFF.

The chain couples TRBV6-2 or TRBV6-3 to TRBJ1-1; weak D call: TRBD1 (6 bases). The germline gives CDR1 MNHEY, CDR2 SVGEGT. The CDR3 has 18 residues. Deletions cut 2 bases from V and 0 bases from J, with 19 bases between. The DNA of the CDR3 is TGTGCCAGCAGTTACCTGCGGGACACCCTAAACATGAACACTGAAGCTTTCTTT. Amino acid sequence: CASSYLRDTLNMNTEAFF.

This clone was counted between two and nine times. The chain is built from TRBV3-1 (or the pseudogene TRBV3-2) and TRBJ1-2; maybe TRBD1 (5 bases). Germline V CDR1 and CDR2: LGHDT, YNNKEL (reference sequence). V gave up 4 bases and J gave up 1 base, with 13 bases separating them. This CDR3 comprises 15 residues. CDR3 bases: TGTGCCAGCAGCCTCGGGACCTCCATTAACTATGGCTACACCTTC. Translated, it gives CASSLGTSINYGYTF.

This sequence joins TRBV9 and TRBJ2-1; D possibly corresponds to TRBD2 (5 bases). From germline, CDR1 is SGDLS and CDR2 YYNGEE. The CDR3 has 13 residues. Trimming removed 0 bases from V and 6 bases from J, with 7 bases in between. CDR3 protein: CASSVDSGNEQFF. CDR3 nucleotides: TGTGCCAGCAGCGTAGACAGCGGCAATGAGCAGTTCTTC.

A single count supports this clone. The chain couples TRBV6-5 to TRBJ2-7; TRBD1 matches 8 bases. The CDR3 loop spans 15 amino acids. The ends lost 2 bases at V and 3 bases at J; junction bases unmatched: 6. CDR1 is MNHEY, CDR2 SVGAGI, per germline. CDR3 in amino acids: CASSYRPTGGYEQYF. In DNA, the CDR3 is TGTGCCAGCAGTTACCGCCCCACAGGGGGCTACGAGCAGTACTTC.

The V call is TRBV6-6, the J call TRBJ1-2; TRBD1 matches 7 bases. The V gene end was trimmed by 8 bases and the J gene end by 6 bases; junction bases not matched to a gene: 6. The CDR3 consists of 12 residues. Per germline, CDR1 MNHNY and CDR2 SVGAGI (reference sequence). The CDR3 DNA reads TGTGCCAGCCGCGGGACAGATCATGGCTACACCTTC. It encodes CASRGTDHGYTF.

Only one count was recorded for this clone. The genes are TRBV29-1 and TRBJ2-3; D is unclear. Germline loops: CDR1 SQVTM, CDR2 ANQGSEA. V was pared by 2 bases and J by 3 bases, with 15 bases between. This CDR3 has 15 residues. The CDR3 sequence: CSVESGIGGTDTQYF. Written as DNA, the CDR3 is TGCAGCGTTGAATCCGGAATCGGCGGTACAGATACGCAGTATTTT.

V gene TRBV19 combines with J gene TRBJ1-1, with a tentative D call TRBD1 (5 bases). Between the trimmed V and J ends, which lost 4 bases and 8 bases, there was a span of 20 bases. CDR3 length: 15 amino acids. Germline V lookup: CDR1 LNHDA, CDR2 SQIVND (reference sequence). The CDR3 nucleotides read TGTGCCAGTAGTAGTAGCACAGGTCCCTGGCGGGAAGCTTTCTTT. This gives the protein CASSSSTGPWREAFF.

As DNA, the CDR3 is TGTGCCAGCAGCTTAGTAAGCGACACTGAAGCTTTCTTT. It yields the protein CASSLVSDTEAFF. The J gene is TRBJ1-1, the V gene TRBV7-9; D gene unclear. Germline CDR1 reads SEHNR; CDR2 reads FQNEAQ (reference sequence). The CDR3 runs 13 residues. Deletions cut 1 base from V and 3 bases from J, with 6 bases between.

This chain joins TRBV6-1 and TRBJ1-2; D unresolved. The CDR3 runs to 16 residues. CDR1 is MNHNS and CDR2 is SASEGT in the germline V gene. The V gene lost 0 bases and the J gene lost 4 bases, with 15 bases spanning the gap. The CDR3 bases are TGTGCCAGCAGTGAAGCGCTAGGGTCACCTTCCTATGGCTACACCTTC. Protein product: CASSEALGSPSYGYTF.

The CDR3 region has the DNA TGTGCCAGCAGCTTTTTATTTTTTGGCACAGATACGCAGTATTTT. It specifies CASSFLFFGTDTQYF. The chain has TRBV11-2 and TRBJ2-3; no reliable D call. The CDR3 length is 15 residues. CDR1 SGHAT and CDR2 FQNNGV come from the germline V gene. Deletions cut 3 bases from V and 1 base from J, with 11 bases between.

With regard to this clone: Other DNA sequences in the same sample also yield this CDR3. The CDR3 region has the DNA TGTGCTTGCCCGGGCCCTGAAAAACTGTTTTTT. Its translation: CACPGPEKLFF. This chain links TRBV30 with TRBJ1-4; D gene uncertain. This CDR3 contains 11 residues. The germline CDR1 and CDR2 sequences are GTSNPN and SVGIG (reference sequence).

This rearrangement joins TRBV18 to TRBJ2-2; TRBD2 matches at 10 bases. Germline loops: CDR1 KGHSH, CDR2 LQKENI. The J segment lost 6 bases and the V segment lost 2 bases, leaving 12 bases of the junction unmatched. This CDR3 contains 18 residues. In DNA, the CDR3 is TGTGCCAGCTCACCAGGTCCTAGCGGGGGCCCTTTTTCCGGGGAGCTGTTTTTT. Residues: CASSPGPSGGPFSGELFF.

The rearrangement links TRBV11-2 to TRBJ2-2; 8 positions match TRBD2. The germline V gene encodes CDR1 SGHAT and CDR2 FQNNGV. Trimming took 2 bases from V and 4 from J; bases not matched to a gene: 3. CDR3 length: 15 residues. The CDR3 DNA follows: TGTGCCAGCAGCTTATTGACTAGCGCCACCGGGGAGCTGTTTTTT. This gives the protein CASSLLTSATGELFF.

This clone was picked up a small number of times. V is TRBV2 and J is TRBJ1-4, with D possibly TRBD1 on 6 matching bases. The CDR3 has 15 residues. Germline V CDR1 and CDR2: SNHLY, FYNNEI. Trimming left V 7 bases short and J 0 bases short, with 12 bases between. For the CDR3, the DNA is TGTGCCAGCAATGGGCAGGGGTCAACTAATGAAAAACTGTTTTTT. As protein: CASNGQGSTNEKLFF.

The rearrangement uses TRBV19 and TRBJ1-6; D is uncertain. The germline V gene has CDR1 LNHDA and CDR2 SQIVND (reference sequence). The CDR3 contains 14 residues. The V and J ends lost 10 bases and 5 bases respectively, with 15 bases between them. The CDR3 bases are TGTGCCACCGGAGATCGGGCAAATAATTCACCCCTCCACTTT. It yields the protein CATGDRANNSPLHF. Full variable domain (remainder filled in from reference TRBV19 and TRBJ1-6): DGGITQSPKYLFRKEGQNVTLSCEQNLNHDAMYWYRQDPGQGLRLIYYSQIVNDFQKGDIAEGYSVSREKKESFPLTVTSAQKNPTAFYLCATGDRANNSPLHFGNGTRLTVT.

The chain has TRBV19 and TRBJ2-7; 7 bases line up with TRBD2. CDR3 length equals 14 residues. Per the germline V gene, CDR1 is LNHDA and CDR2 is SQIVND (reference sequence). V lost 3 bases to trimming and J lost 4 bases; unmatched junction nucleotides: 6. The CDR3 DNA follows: TGTGCCAGTAGTATCGGGGGGAACTCGTACGAGCAGTACTTC. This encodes CASSIGGNSYEQYF.

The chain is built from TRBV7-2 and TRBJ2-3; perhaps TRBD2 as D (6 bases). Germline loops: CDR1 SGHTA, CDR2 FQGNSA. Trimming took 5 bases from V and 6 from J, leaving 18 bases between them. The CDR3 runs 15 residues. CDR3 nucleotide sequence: TGTGCCAGCAGCCTAAAGGGACTGGGTGCGGATACGCAGTATTTT. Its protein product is CASSLKGLGADTQYF.